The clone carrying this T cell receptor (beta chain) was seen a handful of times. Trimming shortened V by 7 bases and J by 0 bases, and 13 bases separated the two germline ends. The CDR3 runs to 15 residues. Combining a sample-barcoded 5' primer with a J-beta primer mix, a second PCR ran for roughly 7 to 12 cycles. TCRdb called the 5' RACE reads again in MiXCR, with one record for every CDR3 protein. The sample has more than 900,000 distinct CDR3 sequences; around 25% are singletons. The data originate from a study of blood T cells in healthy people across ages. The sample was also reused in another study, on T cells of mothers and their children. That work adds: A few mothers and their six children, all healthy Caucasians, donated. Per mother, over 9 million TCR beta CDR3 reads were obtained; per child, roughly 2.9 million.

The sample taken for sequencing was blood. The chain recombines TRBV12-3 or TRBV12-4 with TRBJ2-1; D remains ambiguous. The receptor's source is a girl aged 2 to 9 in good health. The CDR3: CASTTDSSSYNEQFF. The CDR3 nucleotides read TGTGCCAGCACTACCGACTCTAGCTCCTACAATGAGCAGTTCTTC.